This TCR beta chain was captured by sequencing in a study of cytomegalovirus exposure and HLA in healthy donors. At the level of the study: Findings of an earlier analysis included roughly 120 million unique TCR beta sequences from some 200 million T cells.

Researchers ran the PCR with 60 Vbeta and 13 Jbeta primers. Sequenced by immunoSEQ multiplex PCR; TCRdb stores in-frame clones only, minus some. Among about 170,000 clones, 60% to 80% were seen once, and the ten largest hold about 6.4%. Findings of the study overall: Later work found most CMV-associated TCR beta chains apparently HLA-restricted. According to the study, about 180 TCR beta chains were cytomegalovirus-associated.

As concerns this clone: Antigen specificity is unknown.

From germline, CDR1 is SGHVS and CDR2 FNYEAQ. This CDR3 is 15 amino acids long. V was trimmed by 2 bases and J by 2 bases, leaving 11 bases between them. Sequenced sample: PBMCs. The source of this sequence is a man aged 35-49 years in good health and CMV-seropositive. The rearrangement joins TRBV7-6 to TRBJ2-3, with D unclear. CDR3 sequence reads: CASSLFSVDTDTQYF. The CDR3 nucleotides are TGTGCCAGCAGCTTATTCAGCGTCGACACAGATACGCAGTATTTT. The full variable domain, completed using reference TRBV7-6 and TRBJ2-3, is GAGVSQSPRYKVTKRGQDVALRCDPISGHVSLYWYRQALGQGPEFLTYFNYEAQQDKSGLPNDRFSAERPEGSISTLTIQRTEQRDSAMYRCASSLFSVDTDTQYFGPGTRLTVL.